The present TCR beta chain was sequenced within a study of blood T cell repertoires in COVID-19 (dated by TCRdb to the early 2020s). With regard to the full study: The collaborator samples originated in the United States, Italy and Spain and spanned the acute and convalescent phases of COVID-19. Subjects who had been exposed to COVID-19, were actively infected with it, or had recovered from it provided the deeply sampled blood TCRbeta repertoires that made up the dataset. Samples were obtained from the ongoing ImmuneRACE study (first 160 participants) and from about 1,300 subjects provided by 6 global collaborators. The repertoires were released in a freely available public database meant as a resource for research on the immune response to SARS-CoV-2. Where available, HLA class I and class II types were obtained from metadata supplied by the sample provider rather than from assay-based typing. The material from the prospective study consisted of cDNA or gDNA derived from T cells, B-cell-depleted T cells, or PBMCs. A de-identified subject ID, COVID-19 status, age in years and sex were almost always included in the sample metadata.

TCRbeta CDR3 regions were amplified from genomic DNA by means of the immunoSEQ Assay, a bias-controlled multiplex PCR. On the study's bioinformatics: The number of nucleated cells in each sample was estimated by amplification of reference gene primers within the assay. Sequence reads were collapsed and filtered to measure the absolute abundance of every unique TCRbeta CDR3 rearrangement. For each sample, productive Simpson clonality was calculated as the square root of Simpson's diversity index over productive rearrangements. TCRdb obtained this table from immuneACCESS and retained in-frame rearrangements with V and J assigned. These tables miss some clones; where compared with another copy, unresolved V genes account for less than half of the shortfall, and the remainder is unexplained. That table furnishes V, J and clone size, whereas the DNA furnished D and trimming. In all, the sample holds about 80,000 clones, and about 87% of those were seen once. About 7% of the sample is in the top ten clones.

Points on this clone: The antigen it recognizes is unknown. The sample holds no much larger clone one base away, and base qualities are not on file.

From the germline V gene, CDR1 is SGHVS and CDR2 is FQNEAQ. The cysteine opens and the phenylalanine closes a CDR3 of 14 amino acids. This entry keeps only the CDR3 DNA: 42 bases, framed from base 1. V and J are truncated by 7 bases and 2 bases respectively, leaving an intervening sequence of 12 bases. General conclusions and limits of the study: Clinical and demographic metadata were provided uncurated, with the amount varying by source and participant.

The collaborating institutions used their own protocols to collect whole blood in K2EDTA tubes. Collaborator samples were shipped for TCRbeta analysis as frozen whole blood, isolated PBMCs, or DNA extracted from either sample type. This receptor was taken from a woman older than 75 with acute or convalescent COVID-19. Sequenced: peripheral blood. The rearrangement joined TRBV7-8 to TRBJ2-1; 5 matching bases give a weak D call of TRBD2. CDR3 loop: CASISDGAYNEQFF. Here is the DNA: TGTGCCAGCATCTCCGACGGGGCCTACAATGAGCAGTTCTTC.